The rows below give T cell receptor beta chains drawn from one sample of a study of shared clonotypes between healthy human individuals. Assay used: immunoSEQ multiplex PCR; TCRdb lists only in-frame clones, some missing. The sample lists approximately 740,000 clones, approximately 74% occurring once. Input material: memory CD4+ T cells sorted from blood. The receptor set was obtained from a woman younger than 45 in good health. The CDR3 runs from the conserved cysteine through the conserved F or W. Each record gives: CDR3 DNA, CDR3 protein, D gene, J gene, clone size, V gene. D genes are given only for firm matches. Not every row has a clone size; where given, it reads once, few, many or a size class.

DNA: TGTGCCAGCAGTTTAATCCCCCCGGGACACCGTCGCGCAACTAATGAAAAACTGTTTTTT
CDR3: CASSLIPPGHRRATNEKLFF
D: .
J: TRBJ1-4
size: .
V: TRBV27

DNA: TGCAGCGTTGGCACACAGGGCTCTGGAAACACCATATATTTT
CDR3: CSVGTQGSGNTIYF
D: .
J: TRBJ1-3
size: many
V: TRBV29-1

DNA: TGCGCCAGCAGCCAGCAAAAAGGGGATATGGGTCAGCCCCAGCATTTT
CDR3: CASSQQKGDMGQPQHF
D: .
J: TRBJ1-5
size: .
V: TRBV4-1

DNA: TGTGCCAGCATAATTAGCGGGAGGGCCGCCTACGAGCAGTACTTC
CDR3: CASIISGRAAYEQYF
D: TRBD2
J: TRBJ2-7
size: .
V: TRBV6-1

DNA: TGTGCCAGCACCTGGGGGACTAGCGGGACCGAGCAGTACTTC
CDR3: CASTWGTSGTEQYF
D: TRBD2
J: TRBJ2-7
size: few
V: TRBV28

DNA: TGTGCCAGCAGTTTGGACAGGCGATACTACGAGCAGTACTTC
CDR3: CASSLDRRYYEQYF
D: TRBD1
J: TRBJ2-7
size: .
V: TRBV27

DNA: TGTGCCAGCACACTAGCGGCGCGCACAGATACGCAGTATTTT
CDR3: CASTLAARTDTQYF
D: TRBD2
J: TRBJ2-3
size: .
V: TRBV28

DNA: TGTGCCAGCAGCTTAACCACAACGATTACAGATACGCAGTATTTT
CDR3: CASSLTTTITDTQYF
D: .
J: TRBJ2-3
size: once
V: TRBV11-2

DNA: TGTGCCAGCAGTAAGCGTCTGGGGGGCGGAGGCAATCAGCCCCAGCATTTT
CDR3: CASSKRLGGGGNQPQHF
D: .
J: TRBJ1-5
size: .
V: TRBV7-2

DNA: TGTGCCAGCTGGGACAGGGGTGGAAACTATGGCTACACCTTC
CDR3: CASWDRGGNYGYTF
D: TRBD1
J: TRBJ1-2
size: few
V: TRBV6-5

DNA: TGTGCCAGCAGCTTAACGGAGACTAGCGTGAGCGAGCAGTACTTC
CDR3: CASSLTETSVSEQYF
D: TRBD2
J: TRBJ2-7
size: .
V: TRBV7-3

DNA: TGTGCCAGTTCGCAGGGGCCCTATGGCTACACCTTC
CDR3: CASSQGPYGYTF
D: .
J: TRBJ1-2
size: .
V: TRBV19

DNA: TGCGCCAGCAGCTTGTGGACCACAACTAATGAAAAACTGTTTTTT
CDR3: CASSLWTTTNEKLFF
D: .
J: TRBJ1-4
size: once
V: TRBV5-1

DNA: TGTGCCAGCAGCTTGGCTGGGACTAGTATAAGCTACAATGAGCAGTTCTTC
CDR3: CASSLAGTSISYNEQFF
D: TRBD2
J: TRBJ2-1
size: .
V: TRBV5-8

DNA: TGTGCCAGCACAACCAGTGCTGGAATCCAAGAGACCCAGTACTTC
CDR3: CASTTSAGIQETQYF
D: .
J: TRBJ2-5
size: few
V: TRBV18

DNA: TGTGCCAGCAGTTCTCCGGGACTAGCTAACAACGAGCAGTACTTC
CDR3: CASSSPGLANNEQYF
D: TRBD2
J: TRBJ2-7
size: .
V: TRBV27

DNA: TGTGCCAGCAGTGCTCACTCGGCAGCGGTAACCTCCTACGAGCAGTACTTC
CDR3: CASSAHSAAVTSYEQYF
D: .
J: TRBJ2-7
size: .
V: TRBV6-1

DNA: TGCAGCGTCGTCTATGGGACTAGCGGGTTTAAAGATACGCAGTATTTT
CDR3: CSVVYGTSGFKDTQYF
D: TRBD2
J: TRBJ2-3
size: .
V: TRBV29-1

DNA: TGTGCCAGTAGTAGGGGAGGGAGCTACGAGCAGTACTTC
CDR3: CASSRGGSYEQYF
D: TRBD2
J: TRBJ2-7
size: .
V: TRBV19

DNA: TGTGCCAGCAGTTACTTCGGGAACACCGGGGAGCTGTTTTTT
CDR3: CASSYFGNTGELFF
D: .
J: TRBJ2-2
size: .
V: TRBV6-5

DNA: TGTGCCAGTGGACTAGCGGGAGGGATGAACTCCTACGAGCAGTACTTC
CDR3: CASGLAGGMNSYEQYF
D: TRBD2
J: TRBJ2-7
size: .
V: TRBV27

DNA: TGTGCCTGGAGTTCCCAGTCCCTGGGCGCCAACGTCCTGACTTTC
CDR3: CAWSSQSLGANVLTF
D: .
J: TRBJ2-6
size: .
V: TRBV30

DNA: TGTGCCAGCAGTGGTAGGACTAGTGGATCGGTTGAGCAGTTCTTC
CDR3: CASSGRTSGSVEQFF
D: TRBD2
J: TRBJ2-1
size: .
V: TRBV2

DNA: TGTGCCAGCACCCTGAGGGTATCTTACACTGAAGCTTTCTTT
CDR3: CASTLRVSYTEAFF
D: .
J: TRBJ1-1
size: .
V: TRBV7-2

DNA: TGTGCCAGCATCCCGGGGGGGGATCAGCCCCAGCATTTT
CDR3: CASIPGGDQPQHF
D: .
J: TRBJ1-5
size: .
V: TRBV28

DNA: TGTGCCAGCAGCCCACAGGGGAACTATGGCTACACCTTC
CDR3: CASSPQGNYGYTF
D: TRBD1
J: TRBJ1-2
size: .
V: TRBV11-2

DNA: TGCGCCACCCCTAGGAAGACCTACGAGCAGTACTTC
CDR3: CATPRKTYEQYF
D: .
J: TRBJ2-7
size: few
V: TRBV5-1

DNA: TGTGCCAGCAGCGCCACTAGCGGGCCGTACAATGAGCAGTTCTTC
CDR3: CASSATSGPYNEQFF
D: TRBD2
J: TRBJ2-1
size: .
V: TRBV7-3

DNA: TGTGCCAGCAGCGAACCGGGACAGGGGGCTAACAATGAGCAGTTCTTC
CDR3: CASSEPGQGANNEQFF
D: TRBD1
J: TRBJ2-1
size: .
V: TRBV6-1

DNA: TGCGCCAGCAGCTTGGCCGGCGGGAGTCACAATGAGCAGTTCTTC
CDR3: CASSLAGGSHNEQFF
D: TRBD2
J: TRBJ2-1
size: .
V: TRBV5-1

DNA: TGTGCCAGCAGCCTTGGAGGACGCACAGATACGCAGTATTTT
CDR3: CASSLGGRTDTQYF
D: .
J: TRBJ2-3
size: .
V: TRBV11-3

DNA: TGTGCCAGCAGCCAACTAGCGGGGGTCTACAATGAGCAGTTCTTC
CDR3: CASSQLAGVYNEQFF
D: TRBD2
J: TRBJ2-1
size: once
V: TRBV2

DNA: TGTGCCAGTAGGATTAGCGGGGAGAACACCGGGGAGCTGTTTTTT
CDR3: CASRISGENTGELFF
D: TRBD2
J: TRBJ2-2
size: .
V: TRBV19